This T cell receptor beta chain was retrieved from a study of blood T cell repertoires in COVID-19. On the study more broadly: T cells, B-cell-depleted T cells, or PBMCs supplied cDNA or gDNA.

The trim removed 8 bases at V and 0 bases at J, leaving 2 bases unmatched. This CDR3 has 14 amino acids. In germline, CDR1 is ENHRY, CDR2 SYGVKD. This table comes from immunoSEQ multiplex PCR, and its TCRdb copy is limited to in-frame clones, with some not included. The table lists some 86,000 clones, around 85% of them singletons, with 14% in the top ten. Sequencing was carried out using peripheral blood. The receptor comes from an older woman with acute or convalescent COVID-19. The chain carries TRBV10-3 and TRBJ2-3; 10 positions agree with TRBD2. CDR3 coding DNA: TGTGCCATCGCTAGCGGGGGAAGCACAGATACGCAGTATTTT. Protein product: CAIASGGSTDTQYF.